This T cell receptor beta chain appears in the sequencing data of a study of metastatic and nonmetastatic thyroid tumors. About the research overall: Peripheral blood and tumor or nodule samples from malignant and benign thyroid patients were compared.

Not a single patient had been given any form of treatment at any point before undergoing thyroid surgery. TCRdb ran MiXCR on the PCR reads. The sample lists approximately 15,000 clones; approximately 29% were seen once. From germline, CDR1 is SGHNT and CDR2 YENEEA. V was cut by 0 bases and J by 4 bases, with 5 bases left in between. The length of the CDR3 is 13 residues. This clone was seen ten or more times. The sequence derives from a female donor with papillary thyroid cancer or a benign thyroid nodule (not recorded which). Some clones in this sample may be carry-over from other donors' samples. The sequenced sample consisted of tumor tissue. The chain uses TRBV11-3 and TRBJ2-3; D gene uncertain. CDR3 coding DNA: TGTGCCAGCAGCTTAGAAGCCCCAGATACGCAGTATTTT. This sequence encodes CASSLEAPDTQYF.